The 7 T cell receptor beta chains listed next were all sequenced from one sample in a study of T-cell reconstitution after alpha-beta-depleted transplantation in children. Unique molecular identifiers were incorporated when the TCRbeta library was constructed. TCRdb ran MiXCR on the PCR reads and lists one entry per CDR3 protein. The sample contains about 440,000 distinct CDR3 sequences, 43% of which appear only once. The sample consisted of PBMCs, taken before TCRalphabeta/CD19-depleted stem cell transplant. The receptor set was obtained from a girl aged 2 to 9 with aplastic anemia, due to receive a stem cell transplant.

The chain uses TRBV20-1 and TRBJ1-6, with D perhaps TRBD1 (6 bases). CDR3 size: 13 residues. Germline CDR1 and CDR2: DFQATT and SNEGSKA (reference sequence). V gave up 5 bases and J gave up 9 bases, with 14 bases separating them. This CDR3 reads CSAPQGQGSPLHF. CDR3 nucleotides: TGCAGTGCTCCCCAGGGGCAGGGTTCACCCCTCCACTTT.

There are many counts of this clonotype. This chain joins TRBV7-2 and TRBJ2-1; no clear D gene. The CDR3 consists of 12 residues. Germline V lookup: CDR1 SGHTA, CDR2 FQGNSA. V gave up 5 bases and J gave up 8 bases, with 10 bases separating them. CDR3 residues: CASSLRLDEQFF. DNA for the CDR3: TGTGCCAGCAGCCTAAGGTTGGATGAGCAGTTCTTC.

This chain uses TRBV4-1 with TRBJ2-1; D is perhaps TRBD1 (5 bases). The V and J ends lost 1 base and 1 base respectively, with 8 bases between them. The CDR3 is 15 residues long. Germline V gene data show CDR1 as MGHRA and CDR2 as YSYEKL. The CDR3 region is CASSQGQGSYNEQFF. CDR3 in DNA: TGCGCCAGCAGCCAAGGCCAGGGTTCCTACAATGAGCAGTTCTTC.

This clonotype was seen more than once but under ten times. V is TRBV28 and J is TRBJ2-7, with D possibly being TRBD2 (6 bases). This CDR3 comprises 15 residues. V gave up 5 bases and J gave up 3 bases, with 17 bases separating them. Germline values: CDR1 MDHEN, CDR2 SYDVKM. The DNA of the CDR3 is TGTGCCAGCAGTCCGATTATAGGAGGGGTCTACGAGCAGTACTTC. Its translation is CASSPIIGGVYEQYF.

To note about this clonotype: A much bigger clone sits one base away, suggesting this may be a read error. This rearrangement joins TRBV30 to TRBJ2-5; D is ambiguous. The CDR3 totals 12 residues. Germline CDR1 is GTSNPN and CDR2 is SVGIG (reference sequence). CDR3 protein: CPWSVVQETQYF. DNA of the CDR3: TGTCCCTGGAGTGTGGTCCAAGAGACCCAGTACTTC. Combining the CDR3 with reference TRBV30 and TRBJ2-5 gives the whole variable domain SQTIHQWPATLVQPVGSPLSLECTVEGTSNPNLYWYRQAAGRGLQLLFYSVGIGQISSEVPQNLSASRPQDRQFILSSKKLLLSDSGFYLCPWSVVQETQYFGPGTRLLVL.

This clonotype was counted a few times. The chain couples TRBV7-9 to TRBJ2-1, with TRBD2 identical over 11 bases. The length of the CDR3 is 17 residues. The J segment lost 2 bases and the V segment lost 5 bases, leaving 8 bases of the junction unmatched. Germline V CDR1 and CDR2: SEHNR, FQNEAQ (reference sequence). CDR3 sequence (DNA): TGTGCCAGCAGCGTCATAGCGGGAGGGGTCACCTACAATGAGCAGTTCTTC. Residues: CASSVIAGGVTYNEQFF.

This clonotype was seen a few times. V gene TRBV10-2 combines with J gene TRBJ2-7, with 7 bases fitting TRBD1. The CDR3 is 14 residues long. J gave up 4 bases and V 2 bases, and 5 bases lay outside the gene matches. The germline CDR1 and CDR2 sequences are WSHSY and SAAADI. CDR3 DNA sequence: TGCGCCAGCAGTGAGCTTGGGGGACAGTACGAGCAGTACTTC. Amino acid sequence: CASSELGGQYEQYF.